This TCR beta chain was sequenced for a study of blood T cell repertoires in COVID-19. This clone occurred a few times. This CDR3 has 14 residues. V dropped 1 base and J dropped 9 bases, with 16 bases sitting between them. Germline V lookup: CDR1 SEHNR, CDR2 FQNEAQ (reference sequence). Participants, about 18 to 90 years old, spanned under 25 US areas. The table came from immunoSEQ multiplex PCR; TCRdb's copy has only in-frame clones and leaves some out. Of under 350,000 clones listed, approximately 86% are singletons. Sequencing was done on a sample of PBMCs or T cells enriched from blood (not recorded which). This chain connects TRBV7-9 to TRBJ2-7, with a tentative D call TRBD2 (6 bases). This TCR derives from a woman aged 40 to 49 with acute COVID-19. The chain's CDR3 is CASSLEFGVGGQYF. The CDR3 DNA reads TGTGCCAGCAGCTTAGAGTTCGGGGTGGGAGGGCAGTACTTC.